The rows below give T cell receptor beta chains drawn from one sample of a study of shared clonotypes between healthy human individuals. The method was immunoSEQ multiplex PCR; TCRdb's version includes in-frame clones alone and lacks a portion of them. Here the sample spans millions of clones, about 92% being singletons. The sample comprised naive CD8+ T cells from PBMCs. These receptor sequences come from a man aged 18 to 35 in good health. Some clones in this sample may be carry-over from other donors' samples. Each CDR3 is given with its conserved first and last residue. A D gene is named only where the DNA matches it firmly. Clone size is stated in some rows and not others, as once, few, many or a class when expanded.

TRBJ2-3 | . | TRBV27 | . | TGTGCCAGCTTGCCCTGGGGTAGCGGTGGCACAGATACGCAGTATTTT | CASLPWGSGGTDTQYF
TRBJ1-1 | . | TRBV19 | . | TGTGCCAGCCGAGGACTTCGGATGAACACTGAAGCTTTCTTT | CASRGLRMNTEAFF
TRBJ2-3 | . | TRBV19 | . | TGTGCCAGTAGTCGCCGCGGGTCGGGGAGCACAGATACGCAGTATTTT | CASSRRGSGSTDTQYF
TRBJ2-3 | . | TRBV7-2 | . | TGTGCCAGCAGCTTAGCCCCCCCCAGGGGGCCTAGCGGGAGCACAGATACGCAGTATTTT | CASSLAPPRGPSGSTDTQYF
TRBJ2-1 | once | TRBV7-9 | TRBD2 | TGTGCCAGCAGCCCGACCCTAGCGGGAGAAAACAATGAGCAGTTCTTC | CASSPTLAGENNEQFF
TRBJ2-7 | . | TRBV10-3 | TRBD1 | TGTGCCATCAGCTCTGGAGCGACAGGGGGAAACGAGCAGTACTTC | CAISSGATGGNEQYF
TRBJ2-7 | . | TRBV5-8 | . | TGTGCCAGCAGCTTGACTACTCCTTCCTACGAGCAGTACTTC | CASSLTTPSYEQYF
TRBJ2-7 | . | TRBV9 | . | TGTGCCAGCAGCCCAAGTTTAGCGAAAGCCTACGAGCAGTACTTC | CASSPSLAKAYEQYF
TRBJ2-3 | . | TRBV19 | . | TGTGCCAGTAGTCCCCTCATCGGACTCACAGATACGCAGTATTTT | CASSPLIGLTDTQYF
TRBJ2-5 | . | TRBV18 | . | TGTGCCAGCTCACCACCATCAGCAGGAGGGCCAGAGACCCAGTACTTC | CASSPPSAGGPETQYF
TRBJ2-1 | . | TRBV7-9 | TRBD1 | TGTGCCAGCAGCCGACCGGGACAGGGAGAAAGTGGGCAGTTCTTC | CASSRPGQGESGQFF
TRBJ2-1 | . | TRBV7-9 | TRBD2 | TGTGCCAGCAGCTGGCCTCGCGACCTGGCGGGAGGGTACAATGAGCAGTTCTTC | CASSWPRDLAGGYNEQFF
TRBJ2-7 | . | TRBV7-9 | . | TGTGCCAGCAGCTTAGTGACCGGCGAGCAGTACTTC | CASSLVTGEQYF
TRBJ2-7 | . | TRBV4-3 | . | TGCGCCAGCAGCCAAGCTCTGGGCGTCTACGAGCAGTACTTC | CASSQALGVYEQYF
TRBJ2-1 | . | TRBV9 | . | TGTGCCAGCAGCGATTACAGGGTGGAGGAGCAGTTCTTC | CASSDYRVEEQFF
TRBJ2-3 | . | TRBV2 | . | TGTGCCAGCGCCGGTGAGACTAGTAGGACAGATACGCAGTATTTT | CASAGETSRTDTQYF
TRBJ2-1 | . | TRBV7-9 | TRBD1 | TGTGCCAGCAGCTCCAAGGACAGGGTAACCTACAATGAGCAGTTCTTC | CASSSKDRVTYNEQFF
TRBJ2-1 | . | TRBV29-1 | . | TGCAGCGTTGAGGAGAGGGCCTACAATGAGCAGTTCTTC | CSVEERAYNEQFF
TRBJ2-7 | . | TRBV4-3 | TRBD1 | TGCGCCAGCAGCCAGGACAGGGTTTCTTACGAGCAGTACTTC | CASSQDRVSYEQYF
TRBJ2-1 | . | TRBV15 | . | TGTGCCACCAGCGGCCAGCGGACTGGGGCCAACAATGAGCAGTTCTTC | CATSGQRTGANNEQFF
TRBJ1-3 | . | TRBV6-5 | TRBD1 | TGTGCCAGCAGTCCAACAGGGGCCTCTGGAAACACCATATATTTT | CASSPTGASGNTIYF
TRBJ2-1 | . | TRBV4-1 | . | TGCGCCAGCAGCCAATCAGGTAGCGGACACAATGAGCAGTTCTTC | CASSQSGSGHNEQFF
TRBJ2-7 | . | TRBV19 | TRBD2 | TGTGCCAGTAGTCTAACTAGCGGGAGCTACGAGCAGTACTTC | CASSLTSGSYEQYF
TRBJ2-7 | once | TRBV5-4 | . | TGTGCCAGCAGCACAAGCAGGGTGGCCTACGAGCAGTACTTC | CASSTSRVAYEQYF
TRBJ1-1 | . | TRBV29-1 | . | TGCAGCGTTGAAGAATCAGGTCAGATTGAAGCTTTCTTT | CSVEESGQIEAFF